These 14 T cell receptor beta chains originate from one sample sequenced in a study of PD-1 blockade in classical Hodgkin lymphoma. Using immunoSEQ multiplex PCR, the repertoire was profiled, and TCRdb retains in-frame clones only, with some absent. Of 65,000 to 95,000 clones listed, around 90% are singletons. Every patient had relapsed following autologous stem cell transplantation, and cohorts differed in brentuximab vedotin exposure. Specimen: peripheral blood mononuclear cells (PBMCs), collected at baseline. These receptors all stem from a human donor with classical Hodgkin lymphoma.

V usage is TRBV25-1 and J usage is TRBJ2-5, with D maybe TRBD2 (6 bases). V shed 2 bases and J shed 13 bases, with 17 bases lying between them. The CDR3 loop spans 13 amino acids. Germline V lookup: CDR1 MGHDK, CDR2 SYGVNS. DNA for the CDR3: TGTGCCAGCAGTGAAATTGGTAGCGGAGGGGTGTACTTC. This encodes CASSEIGSGGVYF.

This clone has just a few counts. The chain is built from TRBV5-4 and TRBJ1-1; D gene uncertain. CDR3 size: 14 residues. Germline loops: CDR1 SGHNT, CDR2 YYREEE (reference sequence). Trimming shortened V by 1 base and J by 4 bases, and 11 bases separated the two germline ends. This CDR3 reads CASSLIDYGTEAFF. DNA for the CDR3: TGTGCCAGCAGCTTGATAGACTACGGCACTGAAGCTTTCTTT.

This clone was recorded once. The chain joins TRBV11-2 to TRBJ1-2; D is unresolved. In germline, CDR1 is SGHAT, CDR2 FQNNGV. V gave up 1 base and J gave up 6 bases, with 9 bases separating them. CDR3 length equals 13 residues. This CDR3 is CASSLGAANGYTF. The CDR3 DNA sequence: TGTGCCAGCAGCTTAGGCGCGGCTAATGGCTACACCTTC. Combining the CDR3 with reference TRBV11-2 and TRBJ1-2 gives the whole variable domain EAGVAQSPRYKIIEKRQSVAFWCNPISGHATLYWYQQILGQGPKLLIQFQNNGVVDDSQLPKDRFSAERLKGVDSTLKIQPAKLEDSAVYLCASSLGAANGYTFGSGTRLTVV.

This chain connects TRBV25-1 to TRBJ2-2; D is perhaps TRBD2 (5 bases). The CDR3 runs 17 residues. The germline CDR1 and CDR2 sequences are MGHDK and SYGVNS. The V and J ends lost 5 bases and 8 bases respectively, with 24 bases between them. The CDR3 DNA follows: TGTGCCAGCAGTTTGTCCCGAGGCCGCGTGGGAGTAGGGGAGCTGTTTTTT. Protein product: CASSLSRGRVGVGELFF. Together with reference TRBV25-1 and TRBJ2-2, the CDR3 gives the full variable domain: EADIYQTPRYLVIGTGKKITLECSQTMGHDKMYWYQQDPGMELHLIHYSYGVNSTEKGDLSSESTVSRIRTEHFPLTLESARPSHTSQYLCASSLSRGRVGVGELFFGEGSRLTVL.

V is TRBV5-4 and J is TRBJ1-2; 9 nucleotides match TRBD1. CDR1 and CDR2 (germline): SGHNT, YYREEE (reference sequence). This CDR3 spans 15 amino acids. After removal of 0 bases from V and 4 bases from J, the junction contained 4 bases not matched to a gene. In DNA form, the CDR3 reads TGTGCCAGCAGCTTGGGGACAGGGGATATCTATGGCTACACCTTC. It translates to CASSLGTGDIYGYTF.

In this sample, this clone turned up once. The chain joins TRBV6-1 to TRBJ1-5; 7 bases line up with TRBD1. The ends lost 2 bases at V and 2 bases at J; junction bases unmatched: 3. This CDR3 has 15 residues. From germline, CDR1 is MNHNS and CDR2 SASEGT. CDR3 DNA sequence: TGTGCCAGCAGTGAACTCACAGGGGGCAATCAGCCCCAGCATTTT. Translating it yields CASSELTGGNQPQHF.

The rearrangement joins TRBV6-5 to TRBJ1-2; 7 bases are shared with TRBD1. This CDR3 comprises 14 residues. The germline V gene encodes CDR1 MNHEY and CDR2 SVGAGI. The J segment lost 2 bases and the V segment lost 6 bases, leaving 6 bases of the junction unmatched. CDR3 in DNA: TGTGCCAGCAGCGACAGGGCCCCCAACTATGGCTACACCTTC. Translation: CASSDRAPNYGYTF.

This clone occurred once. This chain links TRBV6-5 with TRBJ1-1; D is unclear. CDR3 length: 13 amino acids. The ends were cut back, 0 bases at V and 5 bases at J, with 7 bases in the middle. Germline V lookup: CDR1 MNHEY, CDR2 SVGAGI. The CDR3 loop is CASSYSEGTEAFF. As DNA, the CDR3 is TGTGCCAGCAGTTACTCTGAGGGAACTGAAGCTTTCTTT.

The CDR3 protein is CASSSGVNTEAFF. The CDR3 nucleotides are TGTGCCAGCAGTTCAGGGGTGAACACTGAAGCTTTCTTT. J is TRBJ1-1 and V is TRBV28; D may be TRBD1 (6 bases). Germline loops: CDR1 MDHEN, CDR2 SYDVKM. V was clipped by 4 bases and J by 0 bases, with 6 bases between them. This CDR3 spans 13 amino acids. Full variable domain (rest looked up from reference TRBV28 and TRBJ1-1): DVKVTQSSRYLVKRTGEKVFLECVQDMDHENMFWYRQDPGLGLRLIYFSYDVKMKEKGDIPEGYSVSREKKERFSLILESASTNQTSMYLCASSSGVNTEAFFGQGTRLTVV.

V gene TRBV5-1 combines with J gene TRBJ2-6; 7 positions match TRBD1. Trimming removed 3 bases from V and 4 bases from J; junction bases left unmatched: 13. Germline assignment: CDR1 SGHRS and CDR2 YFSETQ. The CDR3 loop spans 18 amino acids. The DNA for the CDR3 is TGCGCCAGCAGCTCGTCCTATAACAGGGGAACCGGGGCCAACGTCCTGACTTTC. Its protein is CASSSSYNRGTGANVLTF.

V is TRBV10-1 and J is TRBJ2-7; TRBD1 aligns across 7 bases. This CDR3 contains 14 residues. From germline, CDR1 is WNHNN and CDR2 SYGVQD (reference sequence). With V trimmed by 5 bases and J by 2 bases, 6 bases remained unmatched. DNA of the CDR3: TGCGCCAGCAGTCCCGGGACAGCTACCTACGAGCAGTACTTC. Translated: CASSPGTATYEQYF.

DNA for the CDR3: TGTGCCAGCAGCTTAGACGGATCCTACGAGCAGTACTTC. This translates into CASSLDGSYEQYF. The gene calls are TRBV7-9 and TRBJ2-7, with unresolved D. The CDR3 runs 13 residues. Trimming removed 1 base at V and 1 base at J, with 5 bases between. Germline CDR1 reads SEHNR; CDR2 reads FQNEAQ (reference sequence).

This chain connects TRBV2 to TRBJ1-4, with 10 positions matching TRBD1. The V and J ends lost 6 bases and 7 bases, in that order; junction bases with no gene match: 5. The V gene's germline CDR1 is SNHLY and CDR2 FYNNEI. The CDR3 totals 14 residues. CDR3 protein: CASRRTGGIEKLFF. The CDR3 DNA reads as TGTGCCAGCAGGCGGACAGGGGGTATTGAAAAACTGTTTTTT.

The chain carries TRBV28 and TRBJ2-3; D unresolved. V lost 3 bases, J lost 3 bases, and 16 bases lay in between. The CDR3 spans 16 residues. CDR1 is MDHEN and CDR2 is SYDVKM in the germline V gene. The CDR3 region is CASSLNRESRTDTQYF. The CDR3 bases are TGTGCCAGCAGTTTGAATCGAGAGAGTAGGACAGATACGCAGTATTTT.